This T cell receptor (beta chain) was recorded in a study of a mutant IDH1 vaccine in newly diagnosed glioma. TCRdb's copy holds only in-frame clones and misses some; the assay was immunoSEQ multiplex PCR. The sample lists tens of thousands of clones, roughly four fifths occurring once. This CDR3 is built from 14 residues. Between the trimmed V and J ends, which lost 1 base and 0 bases, there was a span of 5 bases. Germline CDR1 SGHTA, CDR2 FQGNSA. As to time point: baseline, week 1 (first vaccination visit). Treatment defined: pre-vaccination baseline after standard-of-care therapy. This TCR was sampled from a woman in her forties or fifties with glioma. The chain links TRBV7-2 to TRBJ2-3; a possible D gene is TRBD2 (5 bases). The material was PBMCs, obtained from a glioma patient treated with radiotherapy, temozolomide or both. CDR3 sequence reads: CASSLGTSTDTQYF. Written as DNA, the CDR3 is TGTGCCAGCAGCTTAGGGACTAGCACAGATACGCAGTATTTT.